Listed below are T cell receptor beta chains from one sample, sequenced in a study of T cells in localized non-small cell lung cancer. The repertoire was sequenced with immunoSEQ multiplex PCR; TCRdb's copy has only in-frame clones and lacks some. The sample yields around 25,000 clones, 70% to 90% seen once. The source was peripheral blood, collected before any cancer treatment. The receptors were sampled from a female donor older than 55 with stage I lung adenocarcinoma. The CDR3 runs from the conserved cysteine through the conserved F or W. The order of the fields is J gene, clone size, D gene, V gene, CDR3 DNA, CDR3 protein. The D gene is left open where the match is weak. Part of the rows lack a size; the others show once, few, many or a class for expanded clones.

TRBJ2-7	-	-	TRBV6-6	TGTGCCAGCAGGCCCGGGACCCACGAGCAGTACTTC	CASRPGTHEQYF
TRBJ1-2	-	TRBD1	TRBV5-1	TGCGCCAGCAGCCCGGGACAGGGATCAGATGGCTACACCTTC	CASSPGQGSDGYTF
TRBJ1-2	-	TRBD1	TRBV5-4	TGTGCCAGCAGCTCGGACAGGCTCAATGGCTACACCTTC	CASSSDRLNGYTF
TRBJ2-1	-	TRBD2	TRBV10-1	TGCGCCAGCAGTGAAGAGCCGGGGGGGCACAATGAGCAGTTCTTC	CASSEEPGGHNEQFF
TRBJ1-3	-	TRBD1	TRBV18	TGTGCCAGCTCACCGTCACAGGGGCCCTCTGGAAACACCATATATTTT	CASSPSQGPSGNTIYF
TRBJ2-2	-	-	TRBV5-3	TGTGCCAGGAAGCACAGTCATTCCAACACCGGGGAGCTGTTTTTT	CARKHSHSNTGELFF
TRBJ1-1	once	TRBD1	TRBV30	TGTGCCTGGACCGAAGGGGGCAGGGGGAACACTGAAGCTTTCTTT	CAWTEGGRGNTEAFF
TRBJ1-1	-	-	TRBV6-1	TGTGCCAGCAGTGAGAAACGGTCCGAAGCTTTCTTT	CASSEKRSEAFF
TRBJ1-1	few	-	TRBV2	TGTGCCAGATCCAGGGTGAACACTGAAGCTTTCTTT	CARSRVNTEAFF
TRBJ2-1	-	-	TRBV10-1	TGCGCCAGCAGTGAGTCGAGGGTAAGCTCCTACAATGAGCAGTTCTTC	CASSESRVSSYNEQFF
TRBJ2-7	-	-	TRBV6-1	TGTGCCAGCCACCGGGGAATACTACCCTCCTACGAGCAGTACTTC	CASHRGILPSYEQYF
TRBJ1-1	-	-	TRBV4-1	TGCGCCAGCAGCCAAGTAGGGGAAGGCACTGAAGCTTTCTTT	CASSQVGEGTEAFF
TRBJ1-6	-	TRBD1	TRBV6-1	TGTGCCAGCAGTGAAGGGGGACAGGGGTCATCCTATAATTCACCCCTCCACTTT	CASSEGGQGSSYNSPLHF
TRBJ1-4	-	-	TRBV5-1	TGCGCCAGCAGCTTGAGCCAGGGAGGTGAAAAACTGTTTTTT	CASSLSQGGEKLFF
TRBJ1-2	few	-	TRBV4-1	TGCGCCAGCAGCCAAGAAGAATCCAGGGGAGAGGATGGCTACACCTTC	CASSQEESRGEDGYTF
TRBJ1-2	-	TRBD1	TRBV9	TGTGCCAGCAGCGCCCTACCCGGGACAGGAGGTGGCTACACCTTC	CASSALPGTGGGYTF
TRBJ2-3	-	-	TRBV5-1	TGCGCCAGCAGCTCGCAGAGGACAGATACGCAGTATTTT	CASSSQRTDTQYF
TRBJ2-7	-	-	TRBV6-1	TGTGCCAGCAGTGTGCTTAATCAGCAGTACTTC	CASSVLNQQYF
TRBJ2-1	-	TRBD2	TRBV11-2	TGTGCCAGCAGCTTAGGACTAGCGGGAGGTTACAATGAGCAGTTCTTC	CASSLGLAGGYNEQFF
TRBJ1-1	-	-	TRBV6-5	TGTGCCAGCAGTCAGGAGAACACTGAAGCTTTCTTT	CASSQENTEAFF
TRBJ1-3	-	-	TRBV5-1	TGCGCCAGCAGCTTGAGACCGTCGTCTGGAAACACCATATATTTT	CASSLRPSSGNTIYF
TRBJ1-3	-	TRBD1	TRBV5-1	TGCGCCAGCAGTCTACAGGGGGGGAACTCTGGAAACACCATATATTTT	CASSLQGGNSGNTIYF
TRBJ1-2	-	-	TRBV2	TGTGCCAGCTGGGGACTTGTTGGCTACACCTTC	CASWGLVGYTF
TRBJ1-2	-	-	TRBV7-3	TGTGCCAGCAGCTACCTATCGGGGAGCGGCTACACCTTC	CASSYLSGSGYTF
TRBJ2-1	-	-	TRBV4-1	TGCGCCAGCAGCCTTTGGATGGCACCCCGCTCCTACAATGAGCAGTTCTTC	CASSLWMAPRSYNEQFF
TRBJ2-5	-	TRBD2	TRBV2	TGTGCCAGCAGTGAAGCCCGGGTCGCGGGGGGGAGAGAGACCCAGTACTTC	CASSEARVAGGRETQYF
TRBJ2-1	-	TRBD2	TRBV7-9	TGTGCCAGCAGCTTAGGACTAGCGAAATACAATGAGCAGTTCTTC	CASSLGLAKYNEQFF
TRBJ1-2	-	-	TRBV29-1	TGCAGCGTTCGATCGGAAATACCACGGTGGGGCTATGGCTACACCTTC	CSVRSEIPRWGYGYTF
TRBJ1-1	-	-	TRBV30	TGTGCCTGGAGTGTGGGACGAGATGAAGCTTTCTTT	CAWSVGRDEAFF
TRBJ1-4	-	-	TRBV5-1	TGCGCCAGCAGTGAAGGGACGGATGAAAAACTGTTTTTT	CASSEGTDEKLFF
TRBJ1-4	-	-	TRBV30	TGTGCCTGGACCAAGGTTAATGAAAAACTGTTTTTT	CAWTKVNEKLFF
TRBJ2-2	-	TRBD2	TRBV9	TGTGCCAGCAGCGCGAGCGGGGGGCGGTCCGGGGAGCTGTTTTTT	CASSASGGRSGELFF
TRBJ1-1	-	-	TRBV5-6	TGTGCCAGCAGCTTGAGAGGGATGGACACTGAAGCTTTCTTT	CASSLRGMDTEAFF
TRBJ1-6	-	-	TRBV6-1	TGTGCCAGCACGGCGAGACAGTCTATAGATTCACCCCTCCACTTT	CASTARQSIDSPLHF
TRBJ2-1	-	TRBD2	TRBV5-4	TGTGCCAGCAGCTACAGCGGGAGTACAAATTTAGAGCAGTTCTTC	CASSYSGSTNLEQFF
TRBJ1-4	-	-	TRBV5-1	TGCGCCAGCAGCTTGTCTGGTGGCAGGGGAAATGAAAAACTGTTTTTT	CASSLSGGRGNEKLFF
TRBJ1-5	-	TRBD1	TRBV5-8	TGTGCCAGCAGCTTTAGGACAGGGGGGAGTCAGCCCCAGCATTTT	CASSFRTGGSQPQHF